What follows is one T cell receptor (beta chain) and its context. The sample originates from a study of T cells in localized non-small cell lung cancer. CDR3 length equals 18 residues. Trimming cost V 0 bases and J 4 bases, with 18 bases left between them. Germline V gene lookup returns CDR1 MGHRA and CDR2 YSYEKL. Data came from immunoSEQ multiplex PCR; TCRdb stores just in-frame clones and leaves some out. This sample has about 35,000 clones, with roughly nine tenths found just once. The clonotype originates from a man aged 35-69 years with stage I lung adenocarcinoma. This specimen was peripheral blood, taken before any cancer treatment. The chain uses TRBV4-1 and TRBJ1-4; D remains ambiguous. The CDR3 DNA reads TGCGCCAGCAGCCAAGAATCCGCGGGCTTATCCCTTAATGAAAAACTGTTTTTT. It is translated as CASSQESAGLSLNEKLFF.